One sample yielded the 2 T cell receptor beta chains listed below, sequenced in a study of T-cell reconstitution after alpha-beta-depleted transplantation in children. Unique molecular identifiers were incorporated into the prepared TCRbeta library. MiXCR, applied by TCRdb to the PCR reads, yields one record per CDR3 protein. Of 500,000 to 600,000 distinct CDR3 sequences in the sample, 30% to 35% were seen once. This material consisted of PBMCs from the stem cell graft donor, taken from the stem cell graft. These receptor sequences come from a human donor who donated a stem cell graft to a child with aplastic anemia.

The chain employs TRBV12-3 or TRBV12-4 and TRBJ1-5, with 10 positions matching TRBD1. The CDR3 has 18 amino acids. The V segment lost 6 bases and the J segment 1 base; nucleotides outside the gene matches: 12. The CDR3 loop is CASSGQGVAPPSNQPQHF. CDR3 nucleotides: TGTGCCAGCAGCGGACAGGGGGTCGCCCCTCCAAGCAATCAGCCCCAGCATTTT.

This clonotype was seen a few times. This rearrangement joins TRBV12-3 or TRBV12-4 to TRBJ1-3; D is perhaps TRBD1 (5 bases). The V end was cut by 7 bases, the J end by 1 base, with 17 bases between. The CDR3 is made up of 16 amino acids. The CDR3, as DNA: TGTGCCAGCACCACATTAGTGGGGGGTTCTGGAAACACCATATATTTT. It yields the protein CASTTLVGGSGNTIYF.